Shown below are 24 T cell receptor beta chains from a single sample sequenced in a study of OX40 agonist ivuxolimab in advanced cancers. Libraries were prepared by immunoSEQ multiplex PCR; TCRdb keeps only in-frame clonotypes and omits some of them. The top ten clones hold roughly 1.5% of a sample with 98,000 or so clones, around 85% of them seen once. Here the sequenced sample was CD4+ or CD8+ T cells sorted from blood, taken in a trial of the OX40 agonist ivuxolimab. Receptor source: an adult with an advanced solid tumor such as melanoma, head and neck, liver or kidney cancer.

The chain uses TRBV10-3 and TRBJ2-3; 9 bases map to TRBD2. Germline V gene lookup returns CDR1 ENHRY and CDR2 SYGVKD. The CDR3 runs 14 residues. J was trimmed by 2 bases and V by 6 bases; bases with no gene match: 3. The CDR3 loop reads CAIRKRGDTDTQYF. The CDR3 DNA sequence: TGTGCCATCAGAAAGCGGGGGGACACAGATACGCAGTATTTT.

The chain uses TRBV19 and TRBJ2-7; TRBD2 is a possible D gene (5 bases). The CDR3 contains 15 residues. From germline, CDR1 is LNHDA and CDR2 SQIVND (reference sequence). Trimming stripped 7 bases from V and 3 bases from J, with 19 bases between. The CDR3 here is CASTKREGNNYEQYF. In DNA, the CDR3 is TGTGCCAGTACCAAAAGAGAGGGAAATAACTACGAGCAGTACTTC.

This chain joins TRBV9 and TRBJ2-5; TRBD1 matches at 7 bases. V gave up 5 bases and J gave up 4 bases; unmatched junction bases: 14. The CDR3 covers 16 residues. From germline, CDR1 is SGDLS and CDR2 YYNGEE. The CDR3 spells CASSTGLLRQGETQYF. In nucleotides, the CDR3 is TGTGCCAGCAGTACCGGACTCCTCCGACAGGGAGAGACCCAGTACTTC.

This clone has just a few counts. The chain couples TRBV14 to TRBJ1-6; D perhaps matches TRBD1 (5 bases). V lost 2 bases to trimming and J lost 10 bases, with 9 bases between them. Germline CDR1 reads SGHDN; CDR2 reads FVKESK. The CDR3 has 13 residues. The CDR3 protein is CASSQRQQSPLHF. The CDR3 nucleotides are TGTGCCAGCAGCCAAAGACAGCAGTCACCCCTCCACTTT.

This clone was picked up one time. The V gene is TRBV11-3, the J gene TRBJ2-3; TRBD2 might be the D (6 bases). Trimming stripped 2 bases from V and 3 bases from J, with 12 bases between. Germline values: CDR1 SGHNT, CDR2 YENEEA. The CDR3 spans 15 residues. The CDR3 loop is CASSLTGVGTDTQYF. CDR3 nucleotides: TGTGCCAGCAGCTTAACGGGAGTCGGGACAGATACGCAGTATTTT. The entire variable domain, with the rest obtained from reference TRBV11-3 and TRBJ2-3, is as follows: EAGVVQSPRYKIIEKKQPVAFWCNPISGHNTLYWYLQNLGQGPELLIRYENEEAVDDSQLPKDRFSAERLKGVDSTLKIQPAELGDSAVYLCASSLTGVGTDTQYFGPGTRLTVL.

This chain links TRBV6-5 with TRBJ2-7; unclear D gene. Trimming cost V 6 bases and J 1 base, with 10 bases left between them. CDR3 length: 13 amino acids. Per germline, CDR1 MNHEY and CDR2 SVGAGI. CDR3 sequence: CASRTTGSYEQYF. The CDR3 nucleotides are TGTGCCAGCAGGACGACGGGTTCCTACGAGCAGTACTTC.

The chain combines TRBV10-2 with TRBJ1-4; possible D gene TRBD1, 6 bases. Trimming cost V 6 bases and J 6 bases, with 8 bases left between them. In germline, CDR1 is WSHSY, CDR2 SAAADI. This CDR3 contains 12 residues. CDR3 in amino acids: CASSGGYEKLFF. The DNA of the CDR3 is TGCGCCAGCAGCGGGGGCTATGAAAAACTGTTTTTT.

This clone was detected only once. A much larger clone lies a single base off, so this may be a read error. This specimen includes other DNA sequences encoding the same CDR3. The chain employs TRBV7-2 and TRBJ1-5; no reliable D call. The CDR3 spans 14 residues. Trimming left V 6 bases short and J 0 bases short, with 9 bases between. CDR1 and CDR2 from the germline V gene are SGHTA and FQGNSA. In DNA, the CDR3 is TGTGCCAGCAGTCGGACGGATAGCAATCAGCCCCAGCATTTT. Protein product: CASSRTDSNQPQHF.

This clone was seen just once. The chain recombines TRBV7-8 with TRBJ1-4; D might be TRBD1 (5 bases). Trimming left V 2 bases short and J 7 bases short, with 20 bases between. The CDR3 covers 17 residues. From germline, CDR1 is SGHVS and CDR2 FQNEAQ. CDR3 sequence: CASSLSSVGRAGEKLFF. In DNA form, the CDR3 reads TGTGCCAGCAGCTTAAGTTCGGTGGGCAGGGCAGGTGAAAAACTGTTTTTT.

V is TRBV7-8 and J is TRBJ1-3, with D hard to call. This CDR3 is built from 15 residues. Germline CDR1 is SGHVS and CDR2 is FQNEAQ. Trimming stripped 2 bases from V and 0 bases from J, with 8 bases between. CDR3 loop: CASSLSRDSGNTIYF. CDR3 coding DNA: TGTGCCAGCAGCTTATCCCGGGACTCTGGAAACACCATATATTTT. The variable domain in full, with the rest retrieved from reference TRBV7-8 and TRBJ1-3, is GAGVSQSPRYKVAKRGQDVALRCDPISGHVSLFWYQQALGQGPEFLTYFQNEAQLDKSGLPSDRFFAERPEGSVSTLKIQRTQQEDSAVYLCASSLSRDSGNTIYFGEGSWLTVV.

The V and J genes are TRBV28 and TRBJ1-2; D remains ambiguous. The CDR3 spans 10 residues. Between the trimmed V and J ends, which lost 6 bases and 5 bases, there was a span of 4 bases. The germline V gene has CDR1 MDHEN and CDR2 SYDVKM. CDR3 in DNA: TGTGCCAGCAGCCGGTATGGCTACACCTTC. As protein: CASSRYGYTF.

The genes are TRBV18 and TRBJ2-7, with D possibly being TRBD1 or TRBD2 (5 bases each). The CDR3 runs to 13 residues. The V gene's germline CDR1 is KGHSH and CDR2 LQKENI. V shed 4 bases and J shed 3 bases, with 10 bases lying between them. The CDR3 reads CASSRGPFYEQYF. CDR3 in DNA: TGTGCCAGCTCACGGGGACCCTTCTACGAGCAGTACTTC.

The CDR3 loop reads CASSEMVETQYF. The CDR3, as DNA: TGTGCCAGCAGCGAAATGGTGGAGACCCAGTACTTC. The chain combines TRBV11-2 with TRBJ2-5; D gene ambiguous. This CDR3 region has 12 residues. Germline V lookup: CDR1 SGHAT, CDR2 FQNNGV. V gave up 5 bases and J gave up 5 bases, with 9 bases separating them.

The chain joins TRBV6-5 to TRBJ2-7; 9 bases match TRBD1. Germline V lookup: CDR1 MNHEY, CDR2 SVGAGI. Trimming cost V 6 bases and J 4 bases; bases outside gene matches: 4. The CDR3 runs to 13 residues. CDR3 sequence: CASRGTGSYEQYF. CDR3 nucleotide sequence: TGTGCCAGCAGGGGGACAGGGAGTTACGAGCAGTACTTC.

Only a few counts were recorded for this clone. The junction differs from germline at one of its ends, possibly a read error. The J gene is TRBJ1-2, the V gene TRBV11-2, with unresolved D. The germline V gene encodes CDR1 SGHAT and CDR2 FQNNGV. The length of the CDR3 is 11 residues. CDR3 DNA: TGTGCCAGCAGCTTATCCTACACCAGGATCTTC. The encoded protein is CASSLSYTRIF.

The V gene is TRBV19, the J gene TRBJ1-4, with D possibly TRBD1 on 5 matching bases. CDR3 size: 15 residues. Germline V CDR1 and CDR2: LNHDA, SQIVND (reference sequence). V was trimmed by 3 bases and J by 6 bases, leaving 14 bases between them. The CDR3 DNA reads TGTGCCAGTAGTATTACCGGGACGGTCGATGAAAAACTGTTTTTT. It translates to CASSITGTVDEKLFF.

The chain is built from TRBV11-2 and TRBJ2-7, with D perhaps matching TRBD1 or TRBD2 (6 bases each). This CDR3 comprises 16 residues. Trimming pared 10 bases from V and 3 bases from J, leaving 25 bases between. Germline V gene lookup returns CDR1 SGHAT and CDR2 FQNNGV. CDR3 loop: CATSREAGGRHYEQYF. In DNA form, the CDR3 reads TGTGCCACCTCAAGGGAGGCTGGGGGGCGACACTACGAGCAGTACTTC.

The rearrangement uses TRBV5-1 and TRBJ1-2; possibly TRBD1 for D (5 bases). The CDR3 consists of 13 residues. The ends were cut back, 4 bases at V and 6 bases at J, with 13 bases in the middle. Germline loops: CDR1 SGHRS, CDR2 YFSETQ. The DNA for the CDR3 is TGCGCCAGCAGCCCAGAGGGGACGAATGGCTACACCTTC. It codes for CASSPEGTNGYTF.

This clone was found a few times. The V and J genes are TRBV19 and TRBJ1-5, with TRBD1 as a possible D gene (5 bases). Germline assignment: CDR1 LNHDA and CDR2 SQIVND (reference sequence). V was clipped by 9 bases and J by 2 bases, with 17 bases between them. This CDR3 has 15 residues. The chain's CDR3 is CARRNPGRGNQPQHF. The DNA for the CDR3 is TGTGCCAGGAGAAACCCAGGGAGAGGCAATCAGCCCCAGCATTTT.

The V call is TRBV2, the J call TRBJ1-1, with D unresolved. V was cut by 6 bases and J by 0 bases, with 8 bases left in between. The CDR3 spans 13 residues. Germline loops: CDR1 SNHLY, CDR2 FYNNEI. The DNA for the CDR3 is TGTGCCAGCAGGAGCCAGATGAACACTGAAGCTTTCTTT. This codes for CASRSQMNTEAFF.

V is TRBV28 and J is TRBJ2-1, with D perhaps matching TRBD1 or TRBD2 (5 bases each). This CDR3 comprises 16 residues. V lost 5 bases and J lost 3, with 17 bases in between. The V gene's germline CDR1 is MDHEN and CDR2 SYDVKM. CDR3 sequence (DNA): TGTGCCAGCAGTCCCCGAGAGGGGTATGTCTACAATGAGCAGTTCTTC. Residues: CASSPREGYVYNEQFF.

The chain combines TRBV18 with TRBJ1-2, with D possibly matching TRBD1 (5 bases). Trimming took off 6 bases at V and 4 bases at J, with 21 bases between the two ends. Germline CDR1 and CDR2: KGHSH and LQKENI. This CDR3 contains 16 residues. The CDR3 reads CASSPREGQRTYGYTF. The CDR3 DNA reads as TGTGCCAGCTCCCCCAGGGAGGGGCAGAGAACCTATGGCTACACCTTC.

The V and J genes are TRBV19 and TRBJ1-1, with D perhaps TRBD1 (5 bases). V shed 5 bases and J shed 2 bases, with 18 bases lying between them. This CDR3 is built from 16 residues. Per germline, CDR1 LNHDA and CDR2 SQIVND (reference sequence). In DNA, the CDR3 is TGTGCCAGTAGTCGCGGGTCCGAGCAGGGAAACACTGAAGCTTTCTTT. Its translation is CASSRGSEQGNTEAFF.

The V and J genes are TRBV9 and TRBJ1-1; TRBD1 aligns across 7 bases. The V gene's germline CDR1 is SGDLS and CDR2 YYNGEE. After removal of 4 bases from V and 1 base from J, the junction contained 4 bases not matched to a gene. The CDR3 is 14 amino acids. In nucleotides, the CDR3 is TGTGCCAGCAGCCGGGGACAGTCGAACACTGAAGCTTTCTTT. It translates to CASSRGQSNTEAFF.